The clone carrying this T cell receptor beta chain has just a few counts. The data are from a study of T cells in Graves' hyperthyroidism and ophthalmopathy. J lost 5 bases, V lost 5 bases, and 18 bases had no gene match. This CDR3 spans 17 amino acids. Germline V CDR1 and CDR2: SEHNR, FQNEAQ (reference sequence). RNA transcripts provided the source from which TCR beta CDR3 regions were amplified. TCR CDR3 underwent first-round RT-PCR with the HTBI primer set. In TCRdb, the multiplex PCR reads were re-called with MiXCR into one record per CDR3 protein. This sample yields just over 550,000 distinct CDR3 sequences, of which roughly 46% are seen a single time; approximately 8.2% belongs to the top ten.

Sample: peripheral blood or thyroid tissue (not recorded which). The TCR was taken from a woman in her late teens or twenties with Graves' hyperthyroidism. The chain carries TRBV7-9 and TRBJ2-7, with 7 bases fitting TRBD2. CDR3 DNA: TGTGCCAGCAGCCAGCAGCCTCTAGCGGAGGCAAAGGACGAGCAGTACTTC. Its translation: CASSQQPLAEAKDEQYF. Based on the CDR3 plus reference TRBV7-9 and TRBJ2-7, the full variable domain is DTGVSQNPRHKITKRGQNVTFRCDPISEHNRLYWYRQTLGQGPEFLTYFQNEAQLEKSRLLSDRFSAERPKGSFSTLEIQRTEQGDSAMYLCASSQQPLAEAKDEQYFGPGTRLTVT.